These 3 T cell receptor beta chains originate from one sample sequenced in a study of cytomegalovirus exposure and HLA in healthy donors. Clones were sequenced by immunoSEQ multiplex PCR, and TCRdb holds only the in-frame ones, with some missing. The table records 90,000 to 120,000 clones, under 85% of them present only once. The source material was PBMCs. The receptors derive from a woman aged 18-35 years in good health and CMV-seronegative.

This sequence joins TRBV15 and TRBJ1-1; D ambiguous. Trimming took off 1 base at V and 1 base at J, with 16 bases between the two ends. The CDR3 has 17 residues. Germline V CDR1 and CDR2: LNHNV, YYDKDF (reference sequence). The CDR3 DNA follows: TGTGCCACCAGCAGAGGTCCAAGCGAACATGCGAACACTGAAGCTTTCTTT. This encodes CATSRGPSEHANTEAFF.

The genes are TRBV2 and TRBJ2-4; a possible D gene is TRBD1 (5 bases). The CDR3 contains 15 residues. Per germline, CDR1 SNHLY and CDR2 FYNNEI. V was clipped by 5 bases and J by 0 bases, with 11 bases between them. The CDR3 DNA follows: TGTGCCAGCAGTATAGACAGACTAGCCAAAAACATTCAGTACTTC. This sequence encodes CASSIDRLAKNIQYF.

The V call is TRBV5-1, the J call TRBJ2-7, with D maybe TRBD2 (6 bases). The CDR3 loop spans 19 amino acids. Between the trimmed V and J ends, which lost 4 bases and 7 bases, there was a span of 33 bases. The V gene's germline CDR1 is SGHRS and CDR2 YFSETQ. CDR3 residues: CASSPGPNALAARNREQYF. DNA for the CDR3: TGCGCCAGCAGCCCCGGCCCGAATGCCTTAGCGGCCCGCAATCGGGAGCAGTACTTC.